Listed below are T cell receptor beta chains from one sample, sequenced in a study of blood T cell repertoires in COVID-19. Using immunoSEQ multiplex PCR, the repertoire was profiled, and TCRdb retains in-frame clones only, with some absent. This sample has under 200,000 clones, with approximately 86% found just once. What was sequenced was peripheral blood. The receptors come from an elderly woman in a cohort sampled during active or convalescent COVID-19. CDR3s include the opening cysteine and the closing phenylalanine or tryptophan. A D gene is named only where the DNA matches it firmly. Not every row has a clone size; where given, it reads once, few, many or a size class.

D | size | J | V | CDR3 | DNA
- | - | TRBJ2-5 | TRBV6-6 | CGVEVGETQYF | TGTGGGGTGGAGGTCGGGGAGACCCAGTACTTC
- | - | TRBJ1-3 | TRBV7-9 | CASREGAGNTIYF | TGTGCCAGCAGGGAGGGTGCTGGAAACACCATATATTTT
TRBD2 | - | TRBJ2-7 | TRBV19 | CASSIVAGGAYEQYF | TGTGCCAGTAGTATCGTAGCGGGGGGAGCCTACGAGCAGTACTTC
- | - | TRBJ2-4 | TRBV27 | CASSRTVSEAKNIQYF | TGTGCCAGCAGCAGGACAGTGTCTGAAGCCAAAAACATTCAGTACTTC
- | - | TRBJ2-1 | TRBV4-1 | CASSQDPGPEQFF | TGCGCCAGCAGCCAAGATCCTGGGCCTGAGCAGTTCTTC
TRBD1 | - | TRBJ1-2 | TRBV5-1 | CASSTTGGFGYTF | TGCGCCAGCAGCACTACAGGGGGCTTTGGCTACACCTTC
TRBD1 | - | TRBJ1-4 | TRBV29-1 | CSVLRDREEKLFF | TGCAGCGTTTTGAGGGACAGGGAGGAAAAACTGTTTTTT
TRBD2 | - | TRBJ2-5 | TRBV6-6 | CASSPQRLAGGGETQYF | TGTGCCAGCAGTCCCCAGCGGCTAGCGGGAGGAGGAGAGACCCAGTACTTC
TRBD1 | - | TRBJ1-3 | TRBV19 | CATGQGSGGNTIYF | TGTGCCACTGGACAGGGTTCCGGGGGAAACACCATATATTTT
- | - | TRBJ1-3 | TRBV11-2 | CASSLTGRGNTIYF | TGTGCCAGCAGCTTAACGGGGAGAGGAAACACCATATATTTT
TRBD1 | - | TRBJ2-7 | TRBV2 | CASSDWGRGRDEQYF | TGTGCCAGCAGTGATTGGGGCAGGGGGCGGGACGAGCAGTACTTC
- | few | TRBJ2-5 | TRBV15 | CAISDSQETQYF | TGTGCCATCTCGGACAGCCAAGAGACCCAGTACTTC
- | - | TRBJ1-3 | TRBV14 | CASSVAPDSGNTIYF | TGTGCCAGCAGCGTAGCACCGGACTCTGGAAACACCATATATTTT
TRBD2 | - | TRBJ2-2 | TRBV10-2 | CATTGLAGGPRTGELFF | TGCGCCACGACGGGACTAGCGGGGGGGCCGCGGACCGGGGAGCTGTTTTTT
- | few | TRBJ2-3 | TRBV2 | CASWIGDSTDTQYF | TGTGCCAGCTGGATCGGGGATAGCACAGATACGCAGTATTTT
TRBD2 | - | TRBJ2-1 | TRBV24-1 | CATSEYSGSTYNEQFF | TGTGCCACCAGTGAGTATAGCGGGAGCACCTACAATGAGCAGTTCTTC
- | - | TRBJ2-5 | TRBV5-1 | CASSSQGWELPQETQYF | TGCGCCAGCAGCTCCCAGGGGTGGGAACTACCCCAAGAGACCCAGTACTTC
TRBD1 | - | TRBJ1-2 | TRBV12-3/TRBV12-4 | CASSFGQDYGYTF | TGTGCCAGCAGTTTTGGACAGGACTATGGCTACACCTTC
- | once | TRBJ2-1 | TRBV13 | CASSLETGGTYNEQFF | TGTGCCAGCAGCTTAGAGACAGGCGGAACCTACAATGAGCAGTTCTTC
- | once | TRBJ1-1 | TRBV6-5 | CASSRVRMNTEAFF | TGTGCCAGCAGCAGGGTCCGCATGAACACTGAAGCTTTCTTT
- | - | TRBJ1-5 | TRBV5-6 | CASSWGGRSGSNQPQHF | TGTGCCAGCAGCTGGGGGGGTCGGTCAGGAAGCAATCAGCCCCAGCATTTT
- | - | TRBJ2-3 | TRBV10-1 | CARHQNRESTDTQYF | TGCGCCAGACACCAGAACAGGGAGAGCACAGATACGCAGTATTTT
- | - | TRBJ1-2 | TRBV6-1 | CASSEERGRAYGYTF | TGTGCCAGCAGTGAAGAACGAGGGAGAGCATATGGCTACACCTTC
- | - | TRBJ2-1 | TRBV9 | CASSVAGGHRGPNEQFF | TGTGCCAGCAGCGTAGCAGGGGGGCACAGGGGCCCTAATGAGCAGTTCTTC
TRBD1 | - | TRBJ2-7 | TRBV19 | CASSPSGQDSYEQYF | TGTGCCAGTAGTCCTTCGGGACAGGACTCCTACGAGCAGTACTTC
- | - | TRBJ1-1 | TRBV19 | CASSISTGWVSEAFF | TGTGCCAGTAGTATTTCGACAGGATGGGTGTCTGAAGCTTTCTTT
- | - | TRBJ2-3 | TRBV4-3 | CASSQDRGTVGHTDTQYF | TGCGCCAGCAGCCAAGATAGGGGGACCGTGGGTCACACAGATACGCAGTATTTT
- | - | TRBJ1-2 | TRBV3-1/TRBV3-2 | CASSLSLYGYTF | TGTGCCAGCAGCCTGTCACTTTATGGCTACACCTTC
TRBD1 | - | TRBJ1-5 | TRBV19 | CASSIGGTGSNSNQPQHF | TGTGCCAGTAGTATAGGTGGGACAGGTTCGAATAGCAATCAGCCCCAGCATTTT
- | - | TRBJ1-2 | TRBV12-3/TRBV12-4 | CASRSGNFRGYTF | TGTGCCAGCAGATCGGGGAATTTCAGGGGCTACACCTTC
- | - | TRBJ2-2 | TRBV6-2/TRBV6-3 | CASRPPGANTGELFF | TGTGCCAGCAGGCCTCCGGGGGCGAACACCGGGGAGCTGTTTTTT
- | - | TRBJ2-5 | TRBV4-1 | CASSQDLIGGAKTQYF | TGCGCCAGCAGCCAAGATCTCATAGGGGGTGCGAAGACCCAGTACTTC